This TCR beta chain originates from a study of T cell responses to AZD1222 COVID-19 vaccine. General study results and limits: Most donors were white British, females outnumbered males, and clonal diversity was possibly underestimated. Across the whole spike, CD4 TCRs peaked at regions 160-218 and 743-854.

On this clone itself: Its antigen is not identified.

Using immunoSEQ multiplex PCR, the repertoire was profiled, and TCRdb retains in-frame clones only, with some absent. The repertoire consists of tens of thousands of clones, with around 80% occurring once and the leading ten covering 9% to 14%. The CDR3 covers 15 residues. Looked up from germline, CDR1 is LNHDA and CDR2 is SQIVND (reference sequence). Trimming took off 4 bases at V and 0 bases at J, with 12 bases between the two ends. The TCR was taken from an adult in good health. The specimen was peripheral blood, collected on day 0 of AZD1222 vaccination. The rearrangement uses TRBV19 and TRBJ1-2, with D maybe TRBD1 (6 bases). CDR3 loop: CASSRGQEANYGYTF. CDR3 sequence (DNA): TGTGCCAGTAGTAGGGGACAAGAGGCTAACTATGGCTACACCTTC. The variable domain in full, with the rest retrieved from reference TRBV19 and TRBJ1-2, is DGGITQSPKYLFRKEGQNVTLSCEQNLNHDAMYWYRQDPGQGLRLIYYSQIVNDFQKGDIAEGYSVSREKKESFPLTVTSAQKNPTAFYLCASSRGQEANYGYTFGSGTRLTVV.